This TCR beta chain originates from a study of T cell responses to AZD1222 COVID-19 vaccine. Study-level points and caveats: Mapped onto spike, vaccine-associated CD4 TCRs spanned it and were dominant at 160-218 and 743-854. Only five or six individuals given AZD1222 were seropositive at baseline. Increases in Spike-specific TCR breadth and depth were seen after two AZD1222 doses. Scientists sampled the repertoires only once the peak T cell response had passed.

TCRdb's table, derived via immunoSEQ multiplex PCR, lists solely in-frame clones and lacks some. The sample carries about 150,000 clones, less than 95% recorded once. As concerns this clone: As yet, its antigen is unknown.

Unmatched junction bases numbered 7, after V lost 4 bases and J lost 4 bases. Germline V gene lookup returns CDR1 SGHNT and CDR2 YENEEA. CDR3 length: 17 amino acids. The sequence came from an adult in good health. The V gene is TRBV11-3, the J gene TRBJ2-6, with TRBD1 matching over 10 bases. The sequences come from peripheral blood, collected on day 0 of AZD1222 vaccination. CDR3 nucleotides: TGTGCCAGCAGCTCGGGACAGGGGACGGTGGGGGCCAACGTCCTGACTTTC. Protein product: CASSSGQGTVGANVLTF.